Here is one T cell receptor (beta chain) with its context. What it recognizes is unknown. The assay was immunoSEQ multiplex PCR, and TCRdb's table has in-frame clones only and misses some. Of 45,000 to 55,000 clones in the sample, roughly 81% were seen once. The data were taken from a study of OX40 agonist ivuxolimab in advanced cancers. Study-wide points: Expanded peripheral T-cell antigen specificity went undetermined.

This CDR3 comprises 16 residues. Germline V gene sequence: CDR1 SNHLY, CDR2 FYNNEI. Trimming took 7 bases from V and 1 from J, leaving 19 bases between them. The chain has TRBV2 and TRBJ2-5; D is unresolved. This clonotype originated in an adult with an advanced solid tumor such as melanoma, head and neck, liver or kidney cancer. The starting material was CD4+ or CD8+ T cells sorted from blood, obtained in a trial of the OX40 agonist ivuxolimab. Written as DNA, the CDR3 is TGTGCCAGCAAAGGCCTGCGGTCCACCTCCCAAGAGACCCAGTACTTC. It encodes CASKGLRSTSQETQYF. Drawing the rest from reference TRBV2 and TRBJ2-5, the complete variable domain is EPEVTQTPSHQVTQMGQEVILRCVPISNHLYFYWYRQILGQKVEFLVSFYNNEISEKSEIFDDQFSVERPDGSNFTLKIRSTKLEDSAMYFCASKGLRSTSQETQYFGPGTRLLVL.